The 22 T cell receptor beta chains presented below share a single source sample, sequenced in a study of T-cell reconstitution after alpha-beta-depleted transplantation in children. The TCRbeta library incorporated unique molecular identifiers. From the PCR reads, TCRdb called clonotypes with MiXCR, one entry per CDR3 protein. Of approximately 290,000 distinct CDR3 sequences in the sample, 11% were seen once. Sequences were derived from peripheral blood, sampled 180 days after TCRalphabeta/CD19-depleted stem cell transplant. The receptors come from a male patient between 2 and 10 years old who had a stem cell transplant for chronic granulomatous disease, so the T cells may come from the graft donor.

There are many counts of this clonotype. The rearrangement links TRBV10-3 to TRBJ1-3; D remains unclear. This CDR3 is built from 15 residues. Trimming pared 4 bases from V and 0 bases from J, leaving 10 bases between. In germline, CDR1 is ENHRY, CDR2 SYGVKD. As DNA, the CDR3 is TGTGCCATCAGTGCATCCCCCGGCTCTGGAAACACCATATATTTT. Translating gives CAISASPGSGNTIYF.

In its sample, this clonotype was seen many times. The CDR3: CASSLGLAGLSSYNEQFF. The CDR3 region has the DNA TGTGCCAGCAGCTTGGGGTTAGCGGGCCTGAGCTCCTACAATGAGCAGTTCTTC. J is TRBJ2-1 and V is TRBV5-5; TRBD2 matches 7 bases. The CDR3 totals 18 residues. Germline V gene data show CDR1 as SGHKS and CDR2 as YYEKEE (reference sequence). Trimming at V came to 0 bases and at J to 0 bases, leaving 9 bases not matched to a gene.

As for this clonotype: This may be a read error, as it is one base from a much larger clone. The rearrangement uses TRBV12-3 or TRBV12-4 and TRBJ2-1; tentatively, D is TRBD1 (5 bases). The CDR3 spans 16 residues. CDR3 in amino acids: CSSSPPGQSSYNEQFF. CDR3 coding DNA: TGTTCCAGCAGTCCCCCAGGGCAGAGCTCCTACAATGAGCAGTTCTTC.

The V and J genes are TRBV25-1 and TRBJ1-6, with 7 nucleotides matching TRBD1. This CDR3 comprises 15 residues. The V gene's germline CDR1 is MGHDK and CDR2 SYGVNS. V was clipped by 1 base and J by 7 bases; unmatched bases: 4. The CDR3 DNA sequence: TGTGCCAGCAGTGAATTTTTGACAGGGAATTCACCCCTCCACTTT. It encodes CASSEFLTGNSPLHF.

This clonotype was seen ten or more times. The rearrangement uses TRBV6-2 or TRBV6-3 and TRBJ2-4; 8 bases agree with TRBD2. The ends lost 6 bases at V and 7 bases at J; junction bases unmatched: 11. The CDR3 length is 15 residues. The germline gives CDR1 MNHEY, CDR2 SVGEGT. As DNA, the CDR3 is TGTGCCAGCAGCACCATCGGGGGGGCGCGGAACATTCAGTACTTC. Translation: CASSTIGGARNIQYF.

This clonotype was detected ten times or more. The V call is TRBV7-9, the J call TRBJ1-4; D might be TRBD1 (5 bases). Germline V CDR1 and CDR2: SEHNR, FQNEAQ (reference sequence). Deletions cut 7 bases from V and 5 bases from J, with 14 bases between. The CDR3 totals 14 residues. The CDR3 region is CASTDRRKNEKLFF. The CDR3 coding sequence is TGTGCCAGCACCGACAGACGGAAGAATGAAAAACTGTTTTTT. Using reference TRBV7-9 and TRBJ1-4 for the parts outside the CDR3, the full variable domain is DTGVSQNPRHKITKRGQNVTFRCDPISEHNRLYWYRQTLGQGPEFLTYFQNEAQLEKSRLLSDRFSAERPKGSFSTLEIQRTEQGDSAMYLCASTDRRKNEKLFFGSGTQLSVL.

The gene calls are TRBV5-4 and TRBJ2-5, with D perhaps matching TRBD1 (6 bases). CDR3 length: 15 amino acids. The germline V gene encodes CDR1 SGHNT and CDR2 YYREEE (reference sequence). V dropped 0 bases and J dropped 2 bases, with 11 bases sitting between them. The chain's CDR3 is CASSLGTVAQETQYF. The CDR3 DNA is TGTGCCAGCAGCTTGGGGACAGTTGCTCAAGAGACCCAGTACTTC.

This clonotype turned up a few times. J is TRBJ1-2 and V is TRBV20-1; D is perhaps TRBD1 (5 bases). The CDR3 covers 12 residues. V was trimmed by 7 bases and J by 7 bases, leaving 16 bases between them. From germline, CDR1 is DFQATT and CDR2 SNEGSKA (reference sequence). This CDR3 is CSGWGGTLGYTF. CDR3 in DNA: TGCAGTGGGTGGGGGGGTACCCTTGGCTACACCTTC.

In this sample, this clonotype turned up many times. J is TRBJ2-1 and V is TRBV29-1; TRBD2 aligns across 15 bases. The CDR3 spans 15 residues. With V trimmed by 7 bases and J by 2 bases, 3 bases remained unmatched. From germline, CDR1 is SQVTM and CDR2 ANQGSEA. This chain's CDR3 is CSAWTSGRAYNEQFF. The CDR3 DNA follows: TGCAGCGCTTGGACTAGCGGGAGGGCCTACAATGAGCAGTTCTTC.

This clonotype was seen many times. The chain is built from TRBV7-8 and TRBJ1-2, with D unclear. Germline V gene lookup returns CDR1 SGHVS and CDR2 FQNEAQ. The V gene lost 5 bases and the J gene lost 7 bases, with 11 bases spanning the gap. This CDR3 contains 12 residues. CDR3 sequence reads: CASSPRKVGYTF. CDR3 DNA: TGTGCCAGCAGCCCCCGTAAGGTTGGCTACACCTTC.

This sequence joins TRBV25-1 and TRBJ2-7, with 12 bases aligning to TRBD1. The trim removed 3 bases at V and 5 bases at J, leaving 5 bases unmatched. Germline loops: CDR1 MGHDK, CDR2 SYGVNS. The CDR3 has 15 amino acids. CDR3 coding DNA: TGTGCCAGCAGTGATTCCGGGACAGGGGGCAACGAGCAGTACTTC. This codes for CASSDSGTGGNEQYF.

This clonotype was picked up many times. This chain connects TRBV5-1 to TRBJ2-1, with D unclear. Between the trimmed V and J ends, which lost 4 bases and 2 bases, there was a span of 19 bases. CDR3 length: 17 amino acids. CDR1 is SGHRS and CDR2 is YFSETQ in the germline V gene. DNA of the CDR3: TGCGCCAGCAGCCCACGGCCGGTAGCAGACGCCTACAATGAGCAGTTCTTC. This sequence encodes CASSPRPVADAYNEQFF.

This clonotype has at least ten counts. The germline gene is not matched at one end of the junction; a read error may be the cause. The rearrangement links TRBV29-1 to TRBJ2-1, with 8 bases aligning to TRBD2. The CDR3 is 15 amino acids. The V gene's germline CDR1 is SQVTM and CDR2 ANQGSEA. The CDR3 DNA sequence: TGCAGCTTTGACGGGGGGGTTAGCTCCTACAATGAGCAGTTCTTC. This sequence encodes CSFDGGVSSYNEQFF.

Worth noting for this clonotype: A read error may be the cause here, since a much bigger clone is one base away. J is TRBJ2-5 and V is TRBV27; D gene uncertain. CDR3 length: 13 residues. Germline CDR1 and CDR2: MNHEY and SMNVEV (reference sequence). V was trimmed by 8 bases and J by 2 bases, leaving 12 bases between them. The CDR3 sequence is CASGPWEQETQYF. CDR3 DNA sequence: TGTGCCAGCGGCCCGTGGGAACAAGAGACCCAGTACTTC.

This clonotype was recorded at least ten times. The V call is TRBV6-5, the J call TRBJ2-7, with D possibly matching TRBD1 (6 bases). There are 16 residues in the CDR3. Germline CDR1 is MNHEY and CDR2 is SVGAGI. Trimming removed 0 bases from V and 4 bases from J, with 16 bases in between. CDR3 in amino acids: CASSYSSWGRGYEQYF. The DNA for the CDR3 is TGTGCCAGCAGTTACTCGAGTTGGGGGCGCGGGTACGAGCAGTACTTC.

This clonotype was observed at least ten times. The chain combines TRBV5-1 with TRBJ1-5; D call uncertain. Germline CDR1 SGHRS, CDR2 YFSETQ. The CDR3 totals 15 residues. V was cut by 4 bases and J by 0 bases, with 11 bases left in between. The CDR3 reads CASSTRVDSNQPQHF. The DNA of the CDR3 is TGCGCCAGCAGCACAAGGGTCGATAGCAATCAGCCCCAGCATTTT.

This clonotype was detected many times. This chain connects TRBV5-1 to TRBJ2-7; TRBD2 matches 9 bases. Germline trimming cut 3 bases from V and 5 bases from J; bases unmatched to any gene: 6. Germline V gene sequence: CDR1 SGHRS, CDR2 YFSETQ. This CDR3 is built from 14 residues. The CDR3 sequence is CASSSRTSVDEQYF. The CDR3 coding sequence is TGCGCCAGCAGCTCAAGGACTAGCGTTGACGAGCAGTACTTC. Full variable domain (outside the CDR3, taken from reference TRBV5-1 and TRBJ2-7): KAGVTQTPRYLIKTRGQQVTLSCSPISGHRSVSWYQQTPGQGLQFLFEYFSETQRNKGNFPGRFSGRQFSNSRSEMNVSTLELGDSALYLCASSSRTSVDEQYFGPGTRLTVT.

This clonotype was observed many times. The chain uses TRBV4-1 and TRBJ1-1, with no clear D. This CDR3 is 13 amino acids long. Germline V gene lookup returns CDR1 MGHRA and CDR2 YSYEKL. The germline V and J ends were trimmed by 0 bases and 7 bases, with 9 bases remaining between them. The CDR3 coding sequence is TGCGCCAGCAGCCAAGATCGTGGGTTTGAAGCTTTCTTT. Residues: CASSQDRGFEAFF.

This clonotype appeared many times. The chain couples TRBV5-4 to TRBJ2-7; TRBD1 agrees at 8 bases. V was pared by 2 bases and J by 1 base, with 2 bases of the junction left unmatched. The CDR3 is 14 amino acids. Germline V CDR1 and CDR2: SGHNT, YYREEE (reference sequence). CDR3 coding DNA: TGTGCCAGCAGCTTTCAGGGGGCGTCCTACGAGCAGTACTTC. Translating gives CASSFQGASYEQYF.

This clonotype appeared many times. The chain recombines TRBV5-1 with TRBJ2-7, with D unclear. CDR1 SGHRS and CDR2 YFSETQ come from the germline V gene. The CDR3 extends over 13 amino acids. The V end was cut by 3 bases, the J end by 3 bases, with 10 bases between. This CDR3 is CASSYRDFYEQYF. As DNA, the CDR3 is TGCGCCAGCAGCTATAGGGATTTCTACGAGCAGTACTTC.

This clonotype was seen ten or more times. The genes are TRBV12-3 or TRBV12-4 and TRBJ1-6; TRBD1 is a possible D gene (6 bases). Trimming removed 7 bases from V and 10 bases from J, with 14 bases in between. The CDR3 is 13 residues long. CDR3 DNA sequence: TGTGCCAGCACCCTAGGGGGGGGCTCACCCCTCCACTTT. Its protein product is CASTLGGGSPLHF.

This clonotype was seen a handful of times. The J gene is TRBJ2-3, the V gene TRBV19; D gene unclear. CDR3 length equals 16 residues. Germline-derived CDR1 and CDR2 are LNHDA and SQIVND (reference sequence). V lost 5 bases, J lost 4 bases, and 19 bases lay in between. CDR3 DNA sequence: TGTGCCAGTAGTTTTGCACAGCCACCCGACGCAGATACGCAGTATTTT. Protein product: CASSFAQPPDADTQYF.